Below, one T cell receptor beta chain is given with its context. Genomic DNA per cell subset filled all wells of several immunoSEQ plates. The method was immunoSEQ multiplex PCR; TCRdb's version includes in-frame clones alone and lacks a portion of them. The top ten clones hold 13% of a sample with around 430,000 clones, 75% to 85% of them seen once. The entry originates in a study of shared clonotypes between healthy human individuals. In the study overall: Ranging from 18 to 49 in age, donors were a couple of women and a few men.

Unmatched junction bases numbered 8, after V lost 5 bases and J lost 2 bases. The CDR3 contains 16 residues. Germline assignment: CDR1 SGHNT and CDR2 YENEEA. Sequenced: PBMCs. This clonotype was sampled from a woman aged 40 to 50 in good health. Some clones in this sample may be carry-over from other donors' samples. This sequence joins TRBV11-3 and TRBJ2-3, with 9 bases fitting TRBD2. The DNA of the CDR3 is TGTGCCAGCAGCCGACGGCTAGCGGGGTTCACAGATACGCAGTATTTT. It specifies CASSRRLAGFTDTQYF.